What follows describes a single TCR beta chain. Authors' data handling: Nucleated cell counts were estimated from reference gene primer amplification. Profiled with immunoSEQ multiplex PCR; TCRdb holds only in-frame clones, not every one. The V and J calls and the clone size are those of that table, but D and trimming were determined from the DNA. The sample holds about 300,000 clones, around 87% seen once. This sample is drawn from a study of blood T cell repertoires in COVID-19. Study summary: The origin of the acute and convalescent COVID-19 samples was the United States, Italy and Spain. Sources were T cells, B-cell-depleted T cells, or PBMCs; the material itself was cDNA or gDNA.

Trimming took 7 bases from V and 2 from J, leaving 16 bases between them. The CDR3 consists of 16 residues. Germline loops: CDR1 SGHRS, CDR2 YFSETQ. The clonotype originates from a man in his 70s with acute or convalescent COVID-19. The V gene is TRBV5-1, the J gene TRBJ2-6; D may be TRBD1 (6 bases). Material for sequencing was peripheral blood. This chain's CDR3 is CASSTGGTPGANVLTF. The CDR3, as DNA: TGCGCCAGCTCGACAGGTGGGACACCTGGGGCCAACGTCCTGACTTTC.